This T cell receptor beta chain emerged from a study of cytomegalovirus exposure and HLA in healthy donors (dated by TCRdb to between 2016 and 2019). Context from the whole study: In an earlier analysis of under 750 of the donors, approximately 300 Gb of sequence data and roughly 100 million unique TCR beta sequences from 150 million to 200 million T cells were reported. The T cell repertoires of several hundred subjects were profiled by immunosequencing and related to cytomegalovirus serostatus. Because of strong linkage in the cohort, roughly five DR-DQ haplotypes were treated as single units for association and clustering. A separate validation cohort of roughly 120 different subjects was used in addition to the approximately 700-subject first cohort. A later analysis re-analyzed previously published TCR beta repertoires from 550 to 700 donors and added high-resolution HLA genotyping to study TCR occurrence patterns. Class I and class II HLA loci were covered by the typing at four-digit resolution. Donor age, sex, ethnicity and CMV serostatus were compiled together with the repertoire data. The aim of the study was to test whether cataloging public T cell receptors could identify signatures of past pathogen exposure. The number of donors typed differed by locus, with roughly 620-630 for A, B, C, DRB1 and DQB1, around 500 for DQA1, over 600 for DPA1, and around 450 for DPB1. Of the 398 genotyped donors, less than 85% were placed in the genetic ancestry cluster associated with self-reported Caucasian donors. A later genetic analysis took genome-wide SNP genotypes for 398 of the 666 donors and used that subset as a discovery cohort. The later analysis used no new phenotypic data to find candidate immune exposures, relying instead on TCR beta sequences and their occurrence across donors. In an earlier analysis of 500 to 650 of the donors, high-throughput TCR beta sequencing was used to judge whether each TCR beta V gene segment behaved as functional or pseudogenic. About 280 gigabases of sequencing data and 70 million to 85 million unique TCR sequences were included in an early release covering over 600 HLA-typed donors. The study combined high-throughput TCR immunosequencing, statistical association of individual TCRs with disease status, and machine learning to predict cytomegalovirus infection status. Across about 380 genotyped donors of the cohort, an average of about 240,000 unique TCR beta nucleotide sequences per donor were sequenced, and roughly 20% of those sequences were non-productive. Every discovery cohort repertoire had been produced on one sequencing platform. Results the study describes overall, beyond this receptor: In a later analysis, most CMV-associated TCR beta chains were found to appear HLA-restricted, with HLA associations seemingly driven largely by CMV exposure. Sequencing depth was assumed to be roughly uniform across donors in the presence/absence analyses, though that assumption may not hold. Linkage disequilibrium might explain the correlated functional status among segregating V segments, but an unknown experimental factor could not be excluded. The cohort was sequenced for TCR beta chains only, and without alpha or paired-chain data the features that could be detected were limited. The only immune exposure information available for the cohort was CMV serostatus. A total of roughly 160 TCR beta chains were listed by the study as associated with cytomegalovirus. When HLA alleles, especially DR and DQ, strongly co-occurred, TCR associations were difficult to assign to individual alleles. According to the authors, the approach could potentially be generalized to other disease states and immunological phenotypes. In vitro tests confirmed that a few of the cytomegalovirus-associated TCR beta chains recognize cytomegalovirus antigens. Compared with equally common non-associated chains, HLA-associated TCR beta chains in a later analysis were more clonally expanded and had lower generation probabilities. Broadly in line with IMGT annotations, most TCR beta V segments showed up in productive rearrangements about 90% or about 30% of the time in an earlier analysis of around 600 of the donors. A later analysis associated roughly 17,000 TCR beta sequences with specific HLA alleles at a false discovery rate of 0.05. While some public TCRs were present in many individuals, most TCR sequences turned up only very rarely across donors. The classifier was reported to diagnose cytomegalovirus status with high specificity and sensitivity in both the original and validation cohorts. A later genetic analysis reported fewer N-insertions in productive TCRs among donors in an Asian-associated ancestry cluster than the approximately 670-donor mean. Because counts were too low, more than 15 rarely observed V segments, including chromosome 9 orphons, were left out of the earlier analysis of approximately 580 of the donors. A further reported finding was that TCR beta sequences accurately predicted the HLA-A and HLA-B alleles for most subjects in the first cohort. V-gene and J-gene trimming of TCR beta chains was associated with a missense DCLRE1C variant in a later genetic analysis, and the association was replicated in an independent cohort. In a later analysis, TCR association rates were found to vary across HLA loci, with the most associated TCRs seen for DRB1 alleles and the fewest for HLA-C alleles. A cluster of highly shared sequence variants was judged likely to be a technical artifact of the sequencing pipeline. A later analysis reported that several top co-occurrence clusters appeared linked to parvovirus B19, influenza, CMV and Epstein-Barr virus. Because HLA typing was unavailable for some donors at each locus, only the typed subset was used in association tests.

The library was obtained by the immunoSEQ multiplex PCR assay. For the multiplex PCR, a mixture combining 60 forward primers for TCR Vbeta segments and 13 reverse primers for TCR Jbeta segments was used. Amplification of the CDR3 region of rearranged TCR beta genes was performed with a multiplex PCR assay on genomic DNA. The amplified TCR beta libraries were sequenced on the Illumina HiSeq System as 87-base-pair reads. The authors' analysis ran thus. In a later analysis, 70 million to 95 million unique TCR beta chains were counted across the roughly 610 repertoires, and roughly 11 million of these chains were shared by at least two donors. A nearest-neighbor algorithm error-corrected the raw reads and collapsed the reads into unique sequences, merging closely related sequences to remove PCR and sequencing errors. To assign V, D and J gene segments, CDR3 sequences were aligned to IMGT reference sequences. For a sequence to be retained, at least a six-nucleotide match to both a V gene segment and a J gene segment was required. A rearrangement was called productive if the CDR3 had no stop codons and remained in frame with V and J, and every other rearrangement was called non-productive. Following IMGT convention, CDR3 was defined as the stretch from the second conserved V-encoded cysteine to the conserved J-encoded phenylalanine. Sequences without an unambiguous match to a single V gene segment were excluded from the earlier analysis of about 600 of the donors. An earlier analysis of a few hundred of the donors called V segments functional above 56.7% productive rearrangements and segregating when the between-donor standard deviation exceeded 5%. A statistical classification framework was built for diagnosing cytomegalovirus status from the catalog of TCR beta chain sequences. A later analysis assigned V and J genes by comparing TCR nucleotide sequences with IMGT/GENE-DB human TR gene sequences. Using the TCRdist pipeline, a later analysis assigned CDR3 sequences along with most-parsimonious VDJ recombination scenarios. In a later analysis, every TCR beta chain was defined by the combination of its CDR3 amino acid sequence and its V-gene family, and reads without a unique V-gene family were dropped. A later analysis removed 450 to 600 highly shared, low-generation-probability nucleotide sequences to deal with suspected cross-contamination and a sequencing artifact. In a later analysis, a clonal expansion index was calculated for each public chain from normalized within-repertoire ranks of inferred template counts. In a later analysis, generation probabilities were computed using a VDJ recombination model fitted to out-of-frame rearrangements, and the results were checked against IGoR. In a later analysis, hypergeometric tests were used to score TCR-TCR, TCR-HLA and TCR-CMV co-occurrence, with a repertoire-size bias correction applied to TCR pairs. To estimate false discovery rates, a later analysis permuted the HLA or CMV assignments 20 times. In a later analysis, co-occurring TCRs were grouped using DBSCAN, with TCRdist sequence similarity added in when clustering inside HLA-allele-positive subsets. Repertoires with fewer than 30,000 or more than 120,000 public chains, plus five repertoires with anomalous nucleotide sharing, were excluded from co-occurrence clustering. TCRdb stores this immuneACCESS table with in-frame sequences only. Part of the clones is absent; in the studies checked, under half of the shortfall reflects unresolved V genes, and no reason is known for the rest. V and J calls and clone size are given by that table; D and trimming were obtained from the DNA. The sample data list more than 140,000 clones, and around 80% of these were observed just once. More than 2.5% of the sample is in the top ten clones.

The cohort was made up of 666 healthy bone marrow donors. All cohort members were sampled while nominally healthy, although unrecorded immune exposures were likely present. The donor tested CMV seropositive and was one of the 289 seropositive cohort members. A peripheral blood sample was provided by each donor, and peripheral blood mononuclear cells were used for TCR beta sequencing. The Qiagen DNeasy Blood Extraction Kit was used to extract genomic DNA from the blood cell samples. As concerns this clone: No cognate antigen has been identified for it. There are no base qualities to consult, and no much larger clone falls within one base.

The sequencing sample was made of PBMCs. This clonotype was sampled from a man between 18 and 29 years old in good health and CMV-seropositive.

The CDR3 sequence is CASSMRSLDTEAFF. The DNA sequence is given as TGCGCCAGCAGCATGAGATCACTTGACACTGAAGCTTTCTTT. The sequence is built from TRBV5-1 and TRBJ1-1, with no confident D gene call. At the junction V is shortened by 4 bases and J by 3 bases, with 13 bases in between. The germline V gene encodes CDR1 SGHRS and CDR2 YFSETQ. The CDR3 covers 14 residues, taking in both the cysteine and the phenylalanine. Only the CDR3 part of the read is kept: 42 bases, read in frame from the first base.